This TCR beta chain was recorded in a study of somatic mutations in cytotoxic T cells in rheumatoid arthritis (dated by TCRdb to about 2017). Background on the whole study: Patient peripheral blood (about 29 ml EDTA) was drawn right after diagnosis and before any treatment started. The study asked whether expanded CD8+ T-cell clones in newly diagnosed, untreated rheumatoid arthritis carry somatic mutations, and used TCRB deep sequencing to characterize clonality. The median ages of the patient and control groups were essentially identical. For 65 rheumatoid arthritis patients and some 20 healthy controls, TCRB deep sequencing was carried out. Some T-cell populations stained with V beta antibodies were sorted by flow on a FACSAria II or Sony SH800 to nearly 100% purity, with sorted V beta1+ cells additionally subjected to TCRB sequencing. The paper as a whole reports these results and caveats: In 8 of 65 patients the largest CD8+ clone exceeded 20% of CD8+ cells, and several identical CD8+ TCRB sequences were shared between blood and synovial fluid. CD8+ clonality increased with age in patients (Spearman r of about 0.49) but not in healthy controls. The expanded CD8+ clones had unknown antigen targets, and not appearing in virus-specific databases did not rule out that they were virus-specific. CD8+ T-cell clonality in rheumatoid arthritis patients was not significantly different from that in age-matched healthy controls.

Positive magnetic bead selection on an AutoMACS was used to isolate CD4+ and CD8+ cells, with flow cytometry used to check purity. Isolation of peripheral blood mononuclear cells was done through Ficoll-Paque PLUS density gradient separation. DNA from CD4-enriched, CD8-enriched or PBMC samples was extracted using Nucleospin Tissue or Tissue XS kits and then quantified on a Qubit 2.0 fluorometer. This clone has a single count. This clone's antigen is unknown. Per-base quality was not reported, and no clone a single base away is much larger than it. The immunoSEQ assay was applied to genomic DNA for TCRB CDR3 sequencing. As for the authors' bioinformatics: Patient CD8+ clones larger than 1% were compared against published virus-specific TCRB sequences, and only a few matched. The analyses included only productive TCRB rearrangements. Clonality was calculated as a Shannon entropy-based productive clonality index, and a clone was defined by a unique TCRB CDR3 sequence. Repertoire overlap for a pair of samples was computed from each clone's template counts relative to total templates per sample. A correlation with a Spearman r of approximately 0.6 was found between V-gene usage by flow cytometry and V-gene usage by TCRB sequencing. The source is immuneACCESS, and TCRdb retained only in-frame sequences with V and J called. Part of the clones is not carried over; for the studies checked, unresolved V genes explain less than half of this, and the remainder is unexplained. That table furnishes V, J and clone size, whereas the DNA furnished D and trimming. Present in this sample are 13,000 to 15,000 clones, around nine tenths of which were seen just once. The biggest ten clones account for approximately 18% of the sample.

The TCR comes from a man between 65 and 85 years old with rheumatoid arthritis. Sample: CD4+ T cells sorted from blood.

The DNA is TGCGCCAGCAGCTTGGGTGCGGGGTGGGACACTGAAGCTTTCTTT. Its translation is CASSLGAGWDTEAFF. The V and J genes are TRBV5-1 and TRBJ1-1; the D gene identity is not certain. Including the terminal cysteine and phenylalanine, the CDR3 comprises 15 residues. Here the CDR3 DNA is all that survives: 45 bases in frame from base 1. CDR1 SGHRS and CDR2 YFSETQ were looked up in the germline V gene. V drops 0 bases and J drops 3 bases, leaving 12 bases in between.